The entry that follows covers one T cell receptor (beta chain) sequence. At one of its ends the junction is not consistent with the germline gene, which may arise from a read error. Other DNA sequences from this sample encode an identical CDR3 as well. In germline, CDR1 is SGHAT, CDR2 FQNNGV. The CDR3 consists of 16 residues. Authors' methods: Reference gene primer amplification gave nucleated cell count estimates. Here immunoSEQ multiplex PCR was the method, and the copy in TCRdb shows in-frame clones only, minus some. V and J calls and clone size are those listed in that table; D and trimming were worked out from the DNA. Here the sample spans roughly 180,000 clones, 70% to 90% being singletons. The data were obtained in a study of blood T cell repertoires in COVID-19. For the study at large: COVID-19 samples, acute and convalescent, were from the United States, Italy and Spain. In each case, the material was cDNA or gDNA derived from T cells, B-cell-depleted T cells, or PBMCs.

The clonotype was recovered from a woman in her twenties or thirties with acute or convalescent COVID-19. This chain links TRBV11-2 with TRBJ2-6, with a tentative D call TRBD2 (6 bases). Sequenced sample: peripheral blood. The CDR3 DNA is TGTGCCAGCAGCTTATTCGCCGGGACTGGGGCCAACGTCCTGACTTTT. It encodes CASSLFAGTGANVLTF.